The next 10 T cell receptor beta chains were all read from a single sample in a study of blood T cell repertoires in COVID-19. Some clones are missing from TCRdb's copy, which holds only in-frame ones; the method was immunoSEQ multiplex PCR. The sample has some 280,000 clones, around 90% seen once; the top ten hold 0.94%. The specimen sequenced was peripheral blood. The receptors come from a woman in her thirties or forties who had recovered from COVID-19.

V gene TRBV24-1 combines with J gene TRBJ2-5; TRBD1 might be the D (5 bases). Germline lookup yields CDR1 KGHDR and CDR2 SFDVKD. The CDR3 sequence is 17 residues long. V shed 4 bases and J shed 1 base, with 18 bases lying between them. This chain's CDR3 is CATSEKTQGRAQETQYF. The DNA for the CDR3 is TGTGCCACCAGTGAAAAAACGCAGGGCAGGGCCCAAGAGACCCAGTACTTC.

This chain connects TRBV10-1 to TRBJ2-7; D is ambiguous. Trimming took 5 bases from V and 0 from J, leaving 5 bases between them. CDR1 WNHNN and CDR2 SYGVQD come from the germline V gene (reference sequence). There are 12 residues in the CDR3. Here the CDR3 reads CASSRSSYEQYF. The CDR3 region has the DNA TGCGCCAGCAGTAGGAGCTCCTACGAGCAGTACTTC.

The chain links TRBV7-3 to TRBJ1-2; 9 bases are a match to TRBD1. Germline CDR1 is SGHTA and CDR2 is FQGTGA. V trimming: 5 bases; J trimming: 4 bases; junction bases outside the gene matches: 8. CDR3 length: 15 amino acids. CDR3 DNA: TGTGCCAGCAGCGGGACAGGGTCGGACCCCTATGGCTACACCTTC. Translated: CASSGTGSDPYGYTF. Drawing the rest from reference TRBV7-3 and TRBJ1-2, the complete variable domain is GAGVSQTPSNKVTEKGKYVELRCDPISGHTALYWYRQSLGQGPEFLIYFQGTGAADDSGLPNDRFFAVRPEGSVSTLKIQRTERGDSAVYLCASSGTGSDPYGYTFGSGTRLTVV.

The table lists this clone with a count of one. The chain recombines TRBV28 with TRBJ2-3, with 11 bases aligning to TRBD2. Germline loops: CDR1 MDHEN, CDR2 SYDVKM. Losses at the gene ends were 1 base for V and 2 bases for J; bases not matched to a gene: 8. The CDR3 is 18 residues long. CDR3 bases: TGTGCCAGCAGTTTATCAGGTCTAGCGGGAGGAATCACAGATACGCAGTATTTT. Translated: CASSLSGLAGGITDTQYF.

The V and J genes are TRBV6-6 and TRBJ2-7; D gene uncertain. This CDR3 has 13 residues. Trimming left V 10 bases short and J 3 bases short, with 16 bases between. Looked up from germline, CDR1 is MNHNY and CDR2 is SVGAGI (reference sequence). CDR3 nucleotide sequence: TGTGCCACCCAGCGAGGCGGTTTCTACGAGCAGTACTTC. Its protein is CATQRGGFYEQYF.

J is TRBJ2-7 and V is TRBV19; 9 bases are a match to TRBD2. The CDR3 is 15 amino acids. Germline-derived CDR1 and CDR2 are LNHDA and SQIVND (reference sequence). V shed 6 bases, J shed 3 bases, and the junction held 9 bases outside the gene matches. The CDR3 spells CASSLLGAGGYEQYF. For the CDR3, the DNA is TGTGCCAGTAGCTTGCTTGGAGCGGGAGGCTACGAGCAGTACTTC.

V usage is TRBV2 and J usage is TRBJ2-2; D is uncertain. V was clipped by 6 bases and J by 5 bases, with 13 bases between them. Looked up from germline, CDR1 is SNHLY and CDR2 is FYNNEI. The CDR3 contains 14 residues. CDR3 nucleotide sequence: TGTGCCAGCAGATCTGGCCACGCTACCGGGGAGCTGTTTTTT. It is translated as CASRSGHATGELFF.

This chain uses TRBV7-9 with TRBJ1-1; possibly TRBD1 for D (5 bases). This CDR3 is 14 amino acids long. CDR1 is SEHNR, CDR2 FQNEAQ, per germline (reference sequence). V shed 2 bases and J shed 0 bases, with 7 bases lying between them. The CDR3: CASSLPGVNTEAFF. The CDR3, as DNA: TGTGCCAGCAGCTTACCGGGGGTGAACACTGAAGCTTTCTTT.

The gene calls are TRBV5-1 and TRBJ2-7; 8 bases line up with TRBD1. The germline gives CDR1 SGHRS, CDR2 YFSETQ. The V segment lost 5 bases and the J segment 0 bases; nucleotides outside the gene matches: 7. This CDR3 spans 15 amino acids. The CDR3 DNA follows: TGCGCCAGCAGACCCGGGACAGGCGTCTCCTACGAGCAGTACTTC. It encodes CASRPGTGVSYEQYF.

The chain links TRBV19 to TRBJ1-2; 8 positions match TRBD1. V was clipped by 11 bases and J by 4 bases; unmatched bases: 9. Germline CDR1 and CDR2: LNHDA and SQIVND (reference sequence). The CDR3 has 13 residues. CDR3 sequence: CASWTGTFYGYTF. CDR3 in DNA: TGTGCCTCCTGGACAGGGACCTTCTATGGCTACACCTTC.